Shown below are 5 T cell receptor beta chains from a single sample sequenced in a study of blood T cell repertoires in COVID-19. Assay: immunoSEQ multiplex PCR; the TCRdb copy retains only in-frame clones and omits some. This table has more than 95,000 clones, roughly 85% appearing once. The sequencing input was peripheral blood. The source is an elderly woman with COVID-19, enrolled during active disease.

This chain uses TRBV27 with TRBJ2-5; 8 positions agree with TRBD1. The ends lost 3 bases at V and 5 bases at J; junction bases unmatched: 8. The CDR3 is 15 residues long. The germline V gene has CDR1 MNHEY and CDR2 SMNVEV (reference sequence). The CDR3 region has the DNA TGTGCCAGCAGTTTCATCGCAGGGGGCGCGGAGACCCAGTACTTC. As protein: CASSFIAGGAETQYF.

V usage is TRBV15 and J usage is TRBJ1-1, with D possibly TRBD1 on 5 matching bases. Germline V CDR1 and CDR2: LNHNV, YYDKDF (reference sequence). The CDR3 has 15 residues. With 0 bases removed from V and 3 bases from J, the gap between germline ends came to 11 bases. The CDR3 loop is CATSRDLGAYTEAFF. CDR3 in DNA: TGTGCCACCAGCAGAGATTTAGGGGCCTACACTGAAGCTTTCTTT. Full variable domain (rest looked up from reference TRBV15 and TRBJ1-1): DAMVIQNPRYQVTQFGKPVTLSCSQTLNHNVMYWYQQKSSQAPKLLFHYYDKDFNNEADTPDNFQSRRPNTSFCFLDIRSPGLGDTAMYLCATSRDLGAYTEAFFGQGTRLTVV.

This clone was seen more than once but under ten times. CDR3 residues: CAISERTGAGRAQHF. The CDR3 DNA is TGTGCCATCAGTGAGAGGACAGGGGCGGGTAGGGCCCAGCATTTT. V usage is TRBV10-3 and J usage is TRBJ1-5; 9 nucleotides agree with TRBD1. With 2 bases clipped from V and 11 bases from J, the junction kept 10 bases outside the gene matches. The germline gives CDR1 ENHRY, CDR2 SYGVKD. CDR3 length: 15 residues.

This chain joins TRBV6-2 or TRBV6-3 and TRBJ2-5; unclear D gene. Germline CDR1 MNHEY, CDR2 SVGEGT. The ends were cut back, 6 bases at V and 5 bases at J, with 7 bases in the middle. The CDR3 is made up of 11 amino acids. The CDR3 DNA follows: TGTGCCAGCAGCCGGAGTGAGACCCAGTACTTC. Translation gives CASSRSETQYF.

The J gene is TRBJ1-2, the V gene TRBV18, with D tentatively TRBD1 (5 bases). Germline V CDR1 and CDR2: KGHSH, LQKENI. The CDR3 consists of 13 residues. Trimming took off 2 bases at V and 4 bases at J, with 8 bases between the two ends. The CDR3 region is CASSPVDSYGYTF. CDR3 DNA: TGTGCCAGCTCACCAGTCGACAGCTATGGCTACACCTTC.